The T cell receptor beta chain described here comes from a study of blood T cell repertoires in COVID-19. Across the whole study: Both acute and convalescent COVID-19 samples were obtained from the United States, Italy and Spain. T cells, B-cell-depleted T cells, or PBMCs supplied cDNA or gDNA.

This clone has just a few counts. The CDR3 is made up of 15 amino acids. V was shortened by 4 bases and J by 5 bases, with 18 bases between the two germline ends. Germline CDR1 SGHRS, CDR2 YFSETQ. The authors' processing: Estimated nucleated cell counts came from reference gene primer amplification. The table came from immunoSEQ multiplex PCR; TCRdb's copy has only in-frame clones and leaves some out. V and J calls and clone size are given by that table; D and trimming were obtained from the DNA. This table has about 69,000 clones, roughly 79% appearing once. The V call is TRBV5-1, the J call TRBJ1-2; D is perhaps TRBD1 (5 bases). Sequencing was carried out using peripheral blood. This receptor was taken from a human donor in a cohort sampled during active COVID-19. CDR3 DNA sequence: TGCGCCAGCAGCCCCTCGGGGGAGGGACTTTATGGCTACACCTTC. This sequence encodes CASSPSGEGLYGYTF.